This entry concerns a single TCR beta chain. Its antigen is currently unknown. TCRdb's copy holds only in-frame clones and misses some; the assay was immunoSEQ multiplex PCR. Found here are around 63,000 clones, approximately 91% of them singletons; the top ten hold approximately 0.25%. These data are taken from a study of OX40 agonist ivuxolimab in advanced cancers. General observations from the study: On average, CD8+ T cells showed a greater number of expanded clones than CD4+.

The sequence was collected from an adult with an advanced solid tumor such as melanoma, head and neck, liver or kidney cancer. Material: CD4+ or CD8+ T cells sorted from blood, obtained in a trial of the OX40 agonist ivuxolimab.

The CDR3 is CASSSTRLVGEFF. The CDR3 coding sequence is TGTGCCAGCAGCTCGACTAGGCTAGTCGGGGAGTTCTTC. The chain carries TRBV11-2 and TRBJ2-1, with D possibly TRBD2 on 6 matching bases. In germline, CDR1 is SGHAT, CDR2 FQNNGV. This CDR3 has 13 amino acids. V was pared by 4 bases and J by 14 bases, with 18 bases between.